The clone carrying this T cell receptor beta chain was seen only a few times. The sample is drawn from a study of T cells in Graves' hyperthyroidism and ophthalmopathy. Study background: Sampling of peripheral blood happened at initial diagnosis, prior to any treatment.

Researchers took RNA transcripts and amplified the TCR beta CDR3 regions from them. HTBI primers were used for first-round RT-PCR of the TCR CDR3. TCRdb re-called the multiplex PCR reads with MiXCR, one entry per CDR3 protein. The sample records 450,000 to 600,000 distinct CDR3 sequences, just under 20% being singletons. The CDR3 covers 15 residues. The V gene end was trimmed by 3 bases and the J gene end by 0 bases; junction bases not matched to a gene: 4. Germline CDR1 and CDR2: DFQATT and SNEGSKA (reference sequence). The chain has TRBV20-1 and TRBJ2-7; 11 bases are shared with TRBD1. Source material: blood. The sequence derives from a man aged 35-49 years with Graves' ophthalmopathy. The CDR3 loop reads CSASRGTGGSYEQYF. The CDR3 coding sequence is TGCAGTGCTAGCCGCGGGACAGGGGGCTCCTACGAGCAGTACTTC.